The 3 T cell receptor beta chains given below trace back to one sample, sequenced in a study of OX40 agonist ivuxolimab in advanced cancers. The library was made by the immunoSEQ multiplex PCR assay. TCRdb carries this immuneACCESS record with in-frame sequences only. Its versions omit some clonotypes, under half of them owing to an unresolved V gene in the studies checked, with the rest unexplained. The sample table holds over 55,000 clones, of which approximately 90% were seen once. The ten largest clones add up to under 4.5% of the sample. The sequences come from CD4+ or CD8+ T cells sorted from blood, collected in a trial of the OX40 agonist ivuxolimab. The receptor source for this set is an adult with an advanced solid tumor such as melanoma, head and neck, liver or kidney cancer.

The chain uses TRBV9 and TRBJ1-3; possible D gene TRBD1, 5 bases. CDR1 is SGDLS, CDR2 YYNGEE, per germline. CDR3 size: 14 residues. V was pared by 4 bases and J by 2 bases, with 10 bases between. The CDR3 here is CASSPQGPGNTIYF. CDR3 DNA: TGTGCCAGCAGCCCGCAGGGCCCTGGAAACACCATATATTTT.

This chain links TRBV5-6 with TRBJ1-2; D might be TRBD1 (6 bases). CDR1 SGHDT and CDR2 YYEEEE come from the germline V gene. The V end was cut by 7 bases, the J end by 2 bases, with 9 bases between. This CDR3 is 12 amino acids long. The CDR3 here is CASRDRNYGYTF. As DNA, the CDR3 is TGTGCCAGCCGAGACAGGAACTATGGCTACACCTTC.

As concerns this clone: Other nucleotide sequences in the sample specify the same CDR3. The CDR3 loop is CASSYSTFPNTQYF. CDR3 DNA sequence: TGTGCCAGCAGTTACTCGACTTTTCCGAATACGCAGTATTTT. The J gene is TRBJ2-3, the V gene TRBV6-6, with D uncertain. The V gene's germline CDR1 is MNHNY and CDR2 SVGAGI (reference sequence). This CDR3 spans 14 amino acids. Trimming pared 0 bases from V and 7 bases from J, leaving 11 bases between.